This entry is about one T cell receptor (beta chain). Original processing notes: Reference gene primer amplification gave nucleated cell count estimates. Measured with immunoSEQ multiplex PCR; TCRdb has only the in-frame clones, and not every one. V and J calls and clone size come straight from that table; D and trimming were deduced from the DNA. The repertoire has 300,000 to 350,000 clones, around 80% of them found once; the top ten carry almost 3%. This entry comes from a study of blood T cell repertoires in COVID-19. Study-level background: Italy, Spain and the United States were the sources of the convalescent and acute COVID-19 samples. PBMCs, B-cell-depleted T cells, or T cells were the source of the cDNA or gDNA that made up the material.

CDR1 is SGHNT and CDR2 is YENEEA in the germline V gene. V dropped 0 bases and J dropped 4; count of bases not matched to a gene: 9. This CDR3 has 17 amino acids. This receptor was taken from a man in his thirties or forties with active or convalescent COVID-19. The chain has TRBV11-3 and TRBJ1-1; 9 bases line up with TRBD1. Sequenced input: peripheral blood. CDR3 region: CASSLDQVGQGSTEAFF. The CDR3 DNA sequence: TGTGCCAGCAGCTTAGATCAAGTGGGACAGGGATCCACTGAAGCTTTCTTT.